One sample yielded the 14 T cell receptor beta chains listed below, sequenced in a study of shared clonotypes between healthy human individuals (TCRdb year 2020). To prepare the library, the immunoSEQ multiplex PCR assay was applied. The table was pulled from immuneACCESS by TCRdb, which kept in-frame rearrangements only. Such tables lose some clones; where checked, under half of the loss comes from unresolved V genes, and the rest has no known cause. In this sample the table shows roughly 2.2 million clones, approximately 93% of which occur a single time. 0.35% to 0.45% of the sample goes to the ten largest clones. Sequencing was done on a sample of naive CD4+ T cells from PBMCs. The cell subset or site label of this sample denotes: CD45RA+ positively selected. Receptors were obtained from a man aged 18 to 35 in good health. Some clones in this sample may be carry-over from other donors' samples.

The chain couples TRBV28 to TRBJ1-4; a weak D match, TRBD1 (5 bases). The CDR3 has 15 residues. V dropped 8 bases and J dropped 3 bases, with 16 bases sitting between them. Germline CDR1 is MDHEN and CDR2 is SYDVKM. This chain's CDR3 is CASSLGGAANEKLFF. CDR3 nucleotides: TGTGCCAGCTCTCTAGGCGGGGCGGCTAATGAAAAACTGTTTTTT.

Details on this clone: In the same sample, other DNA sequences code for this CDR3. This chain uses TRBV28 with TRBJ1-2, with a possible D match to TRBD1 (5 bases). V was shortened by 6 bases and J by 2 bases, with 10 bases between the two germline ends. The germline V gene encodes CDR1 MDHEN and CDR2 SYDVKM. The CDR3 length is 13 residues. The CDR3 bases are TGTGCCAGCAGCCTCGACAGCAACTATGGCTACACCTTC. It encodes CASSLDSNYGYTF.

The chain has TRBV7-2 and TRBJ2-1; the D is unclear. Germline V gene sequence: CDR1 SGHTA, CDR2 FQGNSA. The ends were cut back, 5 bases at V and 12 bases at J, with 14 bases in the middle. The CDR3 totals 12 residues. The DNA for the CDR3 is TGTGCCAGCAGCCCGCTTACGGGCCGGCAGTTCTTC. Its protein product is CASSPLTGRQFF.

This chain connects TRBV7-9 to TRBJ2-1, with 13 bases fitting TRBD2. There are 13 residues in the CDR3. CDR1 and CDR2 (germline): SEHNR, FQNEAQ (reference sequence). With V trimmed by 5 bases and J by 15 bases, 7 bases remained unmatched. The DNA for the CDR3 is TGTGCCAGCAGCCCTGGGACTAGCGGGGAGGGGTTCTTC. Amino acids: CASSPGTSGEGFF.

The V call is TRBV11-3, the J call TRBJ2-7; 8 nucleotides match TRBD1. V was pared by 4 bases and J by 2 bases, with 7 bases of the junction left unmatched. Looked up from germline, CDR1 is SGHNT and CDR2 is YENEEA. CDR3 length: 15 amino acids. The DNA for the CDR3 is TGTGCCAGCAGCTCAGGACAGGGTGGAACCTACGAGCAGTACTTC. This sequence encodes CASSSGQGGTYEQYF.

This chain joins TRBV21-1 and TRBJ1-2. TRBV21-1 is a recognized pseudogene. The CDR3 runs 13 residues. The CDR3 is CASSLRGWEGYTF. The CDR3 DNA reads as TGTGCCAGCAGCCTGCGGGGGTGGGAAGGCTACACCTTC.

The chain is built from TRBV2 and TRBJ1-1, with D possibly matching TRBD1 (5 bases). The V end was cut by 7 bases, the J end by 1 base, with 13 bases between. The CDR3 covers 14 residues. Per germline, CDR1 SNHLY and CDR2 FYNNEI. CDR3 region: CASTSGNRNTEAFF. Here the CDR3 DNA reads TGTGCCAGCACCTCAGGGAATAGGAACACTGAAGCTTTCTTT.

The rearrangement uses TRBV7-2 and TRBJ2-1, with 7 bases that match TRBD2. V gave up 5 bases and J gave up 10 bases; unmatched junction bases: 11. CDR1 is SGHTA and CDR2 is FQGNSA in the germline V gene. The CDR3 contains 14 residues. CDR3 DNA: TGTGCCAGCAGCGGGGGGGTACTCATCTACGAGCAGTTCTTC. Amino acid sequence: CASSGGVLIYEQFF.

This chain links TRBV7-3 with TRBJ2-3; 8 bases match TRBD1. The CDR3 totals 13 residues. The germline V gene has CDR1 SGHTA and CDR2 FQGTGA. V dropped 5 bases and J dropped 3; count of bases not matched to a gene: 1. The CDR3: CASSNRGTDTQYF. In DNA form, the CDR3 reads TGTGCCAGCAGCAACAGGGGGACAGATACGCAGTATTTT.

The chain carries TRBV25-1 and TRBJ1-1; 7 nucleotides match TRBD1. The CDR3 is 14 residues long. The V and J ends lost 6 bases and 4 bases, in that order; junction bases with no gene match: 8. Germline CDR1 and CDR2: MGHDK and SYGVNS. CDR3 loop: CASSQTGLGTEAFF. Here the CDR3 DNA reads TGTGCCAGCAGCCAGACAGGGCTGGGCACTGAAGCTTTCTTT.

The chain links TRBV5-4 to TRBJ1-2; maybe TRBD1 (5 bases). Trimming took off 4 bases at V and 4 bases at J, with 11 bases between the two ends. The CDR3 length is 13 residues. Germline lookup yields CDR1 SGHNT and CDR2 YYREEE (reference sequence). The chain's CDR3 is CASSNGGSYGYTF. In DNA form, the CDR3 reads TGTGCCAGCAGCAATGGGGGGAGCTATGGCTACACCTTC.

The chain combines TRBV7-9 with TRBJ2-3, with a possible D match to TRBD1 (6 bases). The CDR3 runs to 13 residues. V was clipped by 6 bases and J by 4 bases, with 11 bases between them. CDR1 is SEHNR and CDR2 is FQNEAQ in the germline V gene (reference sequence). DNA for the CDR3: TGTGCCAGCAGTGGGGGCGTCGCAGATACGCAGTATTTT. Its translation is CASSGGVADTQYF.

V is TRBV6-6 and J is TRBJ1-5; D is possibly TRBD1 (5 bases). The CDR3 length is 16 residues. Trimming stripped 7 bases from V and 4 bases from J, with 20 bases between. Germline V gives CDR1 MNHNY, CDR2 SVGAGI (reference sequence). The CDR3: CASTTVPGPLNQPQHF. The CDR3 nucleotides are TGTGCCAGCACCACTGTACCGGGACCTTTAAATCAGCCCCAGCATTTT.

CDR3 sequence reads: CARGETDEQYF. The CDR3 DNA reads as TGTGCCAGGGGTGAGACGGACGAGCAGTACTTC. This rearrangement joins TRBV6-1 to TRBJ2-7; no definite D call. Germline loops: CDR1 MNHNS, CDR2 SASEGT. The germline V and J ends were trimmed by 9 bases and 5 bases, with 11 bases remaining between them. This CDR3 has 11 residues.